This T cell receptor (beta chain) was sequenced for a study of CD8 T cells in Susac syndrome. Study details: At the time their blood was drawn, patients with Susac syndrome were either therapy-naive, on corticosteroids (with some of them also receiving intravenous immunoglobulin), or on intravenous immunoglobulin alone.

About 0.5 to 1 ug RNA was reverse transcribed with random hexamers. With immunoSEQ multiplex PCR, TCR beta CDR3 was amplified across 54 Vbeta and 13 Jbeta. MiXCR, run by TCRdb on the immunoSEQ multiplex PCR reads, gives a single entry per CDR3 protein. The data show under 200,000 distinct CDR3 sequences, roughly 94% seen once. Turning to this clonotype: Its antigen is as yet unknown.

Sequencing of TCR beta, carried out with a high-throughput approach, was applied to CD8+ and CD4+ T cells from the blood. Germline V CDR1 and CDR2: MNHEY, SMNVEV (reference sequence). The CDR3 is made up of 17 amino acids. The V end lost 5 bases, the J end lost 1 base, and 18 bases lay between the germline ends. Findings of the study overall: None of the CD4+ T cell repertoires in Susac syndrome showed clonal expansion.

The chain is built from TRBV27 and TRBJ2-4; D may be TRBD1 or TRBD2 (5 bases each). This TCR came from a human donor with Susac syndrome. The material sequenced was CD4+ T cells from PBMCs. The CDR3 region is CASSPRFGGDAKNIQYF. CDR3 DNA sequence: TGTGCCAGCAGTCCTCGATTTGGGGGAGACGCCAAAAACATTCAGTACTTC.